This T cell receptor beta chain was sequenced during a study of shared clonotypes between healthy human individuals. Looking at the study overall: Aged between 18 and 49, the donors were a couple of women and three men. Whole-study findings and limits: All-four-donor shared clonotypes had higher generation probabilities than non-shared clonotypes did.

The method was immunoSEQ multiplex PCR; TCRdb's version includes in-frame clones alone and lacks a portion of them. The repertoire holds approximately 2,000,000 clones, with 80% to 95% as singletons. This CDR3 comprises 16 residues. Germline assignment: CDR1 LNHDA and CDR2 SQIVND (reference sequence). The junction had 8 bases not matched to a gene; V was cut back by 2 bases and J by 4 bases. Details on this clone: Its antigen is unidentified.

This TCR came from a man between 18 and 29 years old in good health. Some clones in this sample may be carry-over from other donors' samples. The chain carries TRBV19 and TRBJ2-7; 10 nucleotides line up with TRBD1. Material: naive CD4+ T cells from PBMCs. Subset given: CD45RA+ positively selected. The CDR3 protein is CASSIKGQGRMYEQYF. The CDR3 DNA sequence: TGTGCCAGTAGTATAAAGGGACAGGGGAGAATGTACGAGCAGTACTTC.